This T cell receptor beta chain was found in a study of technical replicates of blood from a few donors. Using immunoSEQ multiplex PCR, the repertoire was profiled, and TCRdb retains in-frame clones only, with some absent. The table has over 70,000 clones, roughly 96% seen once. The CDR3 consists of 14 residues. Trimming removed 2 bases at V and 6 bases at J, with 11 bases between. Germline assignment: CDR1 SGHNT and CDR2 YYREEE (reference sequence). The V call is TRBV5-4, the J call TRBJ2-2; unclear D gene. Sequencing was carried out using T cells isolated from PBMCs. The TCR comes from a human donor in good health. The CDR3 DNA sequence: TGTGCCAGCAGCTTTCATTATAGTCCCGGGGAGCTGTTTTTT. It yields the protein CASSFHYSPGELFF.